The next 30 T cell receptor beta chains were all read from a single sample in a study of T cell changes during pregnancy in multiple sclerosis. Assay used: immunoSEQ multiplex PCR; TCRdb lists only in-frame clones, some missing. This table has tens of thousands of clones, 70% to 90% appearing once. The source material was CD4+ T cells from peripheral blood mononuclear cells, sampled in the first trimester of pregnancy. These TCRs come from a female donor with multiple sclerosis, enrolled in a pregnancy study.

The V and J genes are TRBV5-6 and TRBJ2-5, with a tentative D call TRBD1 (5 bases). V was pared by 1 base and J by 5 bases, with 9 bases between. CDR1 is SGHDT and CDR2 is YYEEEE in the germline V gene. This CDR3 has 13 residues. In DNA, the CDR3 is TGTGCCAGCAGCTTGTTTAGGGGTGAGACCCAGTACTTC. This encodes CASSLFRGETQYF.

V gene TRBV28 combines with J gene TRBJ1-5, with D perhaps matching TRBD1 (5 bases). CDR1 and CDR2 (germline): MDHEN, SYDVKM. V was trimmed by 2 bases and J by 4 bases, leaving 12 bases between them. This CDR3 is built from 15 residues. Here the CDR3 DNA reads TGTGCCAGCAGTTTAAGCCTTGGGGCAAATCAGCCCCAGCATTTT. Amino acids: CASSLSLGANQPQHF.

The chain joins TRBV27 to TRBJ2-1, with TRBD1 matching 10 bases. J was trimmed by 9 bases and V by 3 bases; bases with no gene match: 5. Germline-derived CDR1 and CDR2 are MNHEY and SMNVEV (reference sequence). CDR3 size: 14 residues. CDR3 loop: CASSLRTGGTEQFF. Here the CDR3 DNA reads TGTGCCAGCAGTTTGAGGACAGGGGGTACTGAGCAGTTCTTC.

V and J are TRBV10-1 and TRBJ1-3, with 9 bases lining up with TRBD1. This CDR3 comprises 19 residues. In germline, CDR1 is WNHNN, CDR2 SYGVQD (reference sequence). Unmatched junction bases numbered 13, after V lost 4 bases and J lost 0 bases. The CDR3 loop reads CASSAGDREGSPSGNTIYF. The CDR3 region has the DNA TGCGCCAGCAGTGCGGGGGACAGGGAAGGGTCGCCCTCTGGAAACACCATATATTTT.

J is TRBJ1-2 and V is TRBV5-1; tentatively, D is TRBD1 (5 bases). Per the germline V gene, CDR1 is SGHRS and CDR2 is YFSETQ. This CDR3 is 13 amino acids long. With 4 bases removed from V and 8 bases from J, the gap between germline ends came to 15 bases. The CDR3 nucleotides are TGCGCCAGCAGCCTAGGACACGGGCCCGGCTACACCTTC. Residues: CASSLGHGPGYTF.

The V gene is TRBV11-3, the J gene TRBJ2-7; D is ambiguous. Looked up from germline, CDR1 is SGHNT and CDR2 is YENEEA. The CDR3 runs 10 residues. V lost 5 bases to trimming and J lost 4 bases, with 3 bases between them. CDR3 DNA sequence: TGTGCCAGCAGCCCTTACGAGCAGTACTTC. Encoded protein: CASSPYEQYF.

V is TRBV6-6 and J is TRBJ2-1, with unresolved D. The V and J ends lost 2 bases and 6 bases respectively, with 11 bases between them. Looked up from germline, CDR1 is MNHNY and CDR2 is SVGAGI (reference sequence). This CDR3 is 14 amino acids long. The DNA of the CDR3 is TGTGCCAGCAGTTACAAGCCCCCTCGCAATGAGCAGTTCTTC. Encoded protein: CASSYKPPRNEQFF.

J is TRBJ1-2 and V is TRBV28, with D possibly being TRBD1 (5 bases). The CDR3 has 13 amino acids. Germline V CDR1 and CDR2: MDHEN, SYDVKM. Trimming took 5 bases from V and 7 from J, leaving 14 bases between them. The CDR3 region is CASSLDTYGGYTF. The CDR3 DNA reads as TGTGCCAGCAGTCTGGACACCTATGGTGGCTACACCTTC.

This chain connects TRBV5-1 to TRBJ2-1; D may be TRBD2 (5 bases). The CDR3 has 16 amino acids. V dropped 4 bases and J dropped 4 bases, with 18 bases sitting between them. Per the germline V gene, CDR1 is SGHRS and CDR2 is YFSETQ. The CDR3 bases are TGCGCCAGCAGCCTTAATAGCGCCGAACGGTACAATGAGCAGTTCTTC. It encodes CASSLNSAERYNEQFF.

The J gene is TRBJ2-1, the V gene TRBV19; D uncertain. There are 14 residues in the CDR3. Germline values: CDR1 LNHDA, CDR2 SQIVND (reference sequence). V lost 5 bases to trimming and J lost 10 bases, with 18 bases between them. CDR3 residues: CASSESPVSEEQFF. The CDR3 DNA reads TGTGCCAGTAGTGAATCCCCGGTTAGTGAGGAGCAGTTCTTC.

The gene calls are TRBV5-6 and TRBJ2-1; 13 nucleotides line up with TRBD2. Germline assignment: CDR1 SGHDT and CDR2 YYEEEE. Losses at the gene ends were 4 bases for V and 2 bases for J; bases not matched to a gene: 6. CDR3 length equals 17 residues. DNA of the CDR3: TGTGCCAGCAGCCCGTTGGGACTAGCGGGAACCTACAATGAGCAGTTCTTC. This gives the protein CASSPLGLAGTYNEQFF.

The rearrangement links TRBV2 to TRBJ1-4; TRBD1 matches 9 bases. Germline V gene lookup returns CDR1 SNHLY and CDR2 FYNNEI. The CDR3 loop spans 13 amino acids. V shed 7 bases, J shed 7 bases, and the junction held 4 bases outside the gene matches. The CDR3 coding sequence is TGTGCCAGCAAACAGGGGGCAGGTGAAAAACTGTTTTTT. Encoded protein: CASKQGAGEKLFF.

This sequence joins TRBV6-1 and TRBJ1-3; 7 bases are a match to TRBD1. The CDR3 length is 15 residues. In germline, CDR1 is MNHNS, CDR2 SASEGT. V shed 11 bases, J shed 0 bases, and the junction held 10 bases outside the gene matches. The CDR3 bases are TGTGCCGGCCGGGACAGTGGTTACTCTGGAAACACCATATATTTT. Translating gives CAGRDSGYSGNTIYF.

V usage is TRBV6-1 and J usage is TRBJ1-2; D remains ambiguous. The CDR3 runs 11 residues. Germline V gene lookup returns CDR1 MNHNS and CDR2 SASEGT. V lost 4 bases to trimming and J lost 12 bases, with 12 bases between them. CDR3 bases: TGTGCCAGCAGTGTAGAGAGAGAAAACACCTTC. Its protein is CASSVERENTF.

V is TRBV27 and J is TRBJ1-2; D might be TRBD1 (6 bases). The germline V and J ends were trimmed by 5 bases and 4 bases, with 23 bases remaining between them. Germline loops: CDR1 MNHEY, CDR2 SMNVEV (reference sequence). The CDR3 has 17 residues. CDR3 amino acids: CASSRSLRQVQGYGYTF. CDR3 sequence (DNA): TGTGCCAGCAGTCGCTCCCTTAGACAGGTTCAGGGCTATGGCTACACCTTC.

This chain links TRBV19 with TRBJ1-3; no definite D call. Germline values: CDR1 LNHDA, CDR2 SQIVND (reference sequence). The V and J ends lost 6 bases and 12 bases respectively, with 18 bases between them. This CDR3 is built from 13 residues. CDR3 residues: CASRSDPLNDIYF. In DNA, the CDR3 is TGTGCCAGTAGGAGCGACCCCTTGAATGACATATATTTT.

This chain links TRBV30 with TRBJ2-3; 10 nucleotides align to TRBD1. The V and J ends lost 5 bases and 7 bases, in that order; junction bases with no gene match: 12. CDR3 length equals 15 residues. Germline CDR1 GTSNPN, CDR2 SVGIG (reference sequence). The CDR3 DNA reads TGTGCCTGGGGGAGGGACAGGGGCTTGAAGAATACGCAGTATTTT. Amino acid sequence: CAWGRDRGLKNTQYF.

The rearrangement links TRBV4-1 to TRBJ2-1, with 8 positions matching TRBD2. Germline values: CDR1 MGHRA, CDR2 YSYEKL. After removal of 2 bases from V and 7 bases from J, the junction contained 7 bases not matched to a gene. The CDR3 extends over 15 amino acids. Here the CDR3 DNA reads TGCGCCAGCAGCCAACTACCGGGAGGGAGGAATGAGCAGTTCTTC. This encodes CASSQLPGGRNEQFF.

J is TRBJ2-3 and V is TRBV27, with TRBD1 matching 10 bases. Looked up from germline, CDR1 is MNHEY and CDR2 is SMNVEV (reference sequence). J was trimmed by 4 bases and V by 6 bases; bases with no gene match: 7. This CDR3 has 15 amino acids. The CDR3 region is CASSPTGGGPDTQYF. In DNA form, the CDR3 reads TGTGCCAGCAGCCCGACAGGGGGCGGTCCAGATACGCAGTATTTT.

In its sample, this clone was seen once. The genes are TRBV14 and TRBJ1-1, with D unclear. The CDR3 consists of 14 residues. V lost 4 bases and J 0 bases, leaving 9 bases between the germline ends. CDR1 SGHDN and CDR2 FVKESK come from the germline V gene. The CDR3 sequence is CASSLAGMNTEAFF. The CDR3 coding sequence is TGTGCCAGCAGCCTCGCGGGGATGAACACTGAAGCTTTCTTT.

A few counts support this clone. V is TRBV19 and J is TRBJ2-7; D may be TRBD2 (5 bases). Trimming removed 7 bases from V and 0 bases from J, with 16 bases in between. The CDR3 consists of 15 residues. Per germline, CDR1 LNHDA and CDR2 SQIVND (reference sequence). Here the CDR3 reads CASNDPRGASYEQYF. In DNA, the CDR3 is TGTGCCAGTAACGATCCCCGGGGAGCCTCCTACGAGCAGTACTTC.

The rearrangement links TRBV29-1 to TRBJ1-2, with 10 bases fitting TRBD1. The CDR3 loop spans 16 amino acids. V dropped 6 bases and J dropped 7; count of bases not matched to a gene: 17. Germline CDR1 is SQVTM and CDR2 is ANQGSEA. The CDR3 region is CSVAITLGQGVGGYTF. The CDR3 DNA reads TGCAGCGTCGCAATTACTCTAGGACAGGGGGTAGGTGGCTACACCTTC.

The chain joins TRBV5-6 to TRBJ2-1; TRBD1 aligns across 11 bases. The germline gives CDR1 SGHDT, CDR2 YYEEEE. The CDR3 is made up of 14 amino acids. With 0 bases clipped from V and 9 bases from J, the junction kept 2 bases outside the gene matches. The CDR3 sequence: CASSLVGTGGEQFF. CDR3 nucleotide sequence: TGTGCCAGCAGCTTGGTAGGGACAGGGGGTGAGCAGTTCTTC.

The chain joins TRBV30 to TRBJ1-2; TRBD1 matches 8 bases. Germline CDR1 reads GTSNPN; CDR2 reads SVGIG (reference sequence). V gave up 3 bases and J gave up 11 bases; unmatched junction bases: 8. The CDR3 length is 12 residues. As DNA, the CDR3 is TGTGCCTGGAGCTTGACAGGGGTGGTTTACACCTTC. Translated, it gives CAWSLTGVVYTF. The variable domain in full, with the rest retrieved from reference TRBV30 and TRBJ1-2, is SQTIHQWPATLVQPVGSPLSLECTVEGTSNPNLYWYRQAAGRGLQLLFYSVGIGQISSEVPQNLSASRPQDRQFILSSKKLLLSDSGFYLCAWSLTGVVYTFGSGTRLTVV.

This chain links TRBV6-1 with TRBJ1-1; 9 nucleotides align to TRBD1. The CDR3 spans 13 residues. Germline V lookup: CDR1 MNHNS, CDR2 SASEGT. V trimming: 7 bases; J trimming: 3 bases; junction bases outside the gene matches: 3. CDR3 residues: CASTGQGYTEAFF. CDR3 nucleotide sequence: TGTGCCAGCACGGGACAGGGCTACACTGAAGCTTTCTTT.

The chain links TRBV7-6 to TRBJ2-7, with 9 bases aligning to TRBD1. J lost 4 bases, V lost 4 bases, and 11 bases had no gene match. The V gene's germline CDR1 is SGHVS and CDR2 FNYEAQ. The CDR3 extends over 16 amino acids. CDR3 protein: CASSSSNRGQVYEQYF. The CDR3 nucleotides are TGTGCCAGCAGCTCGTCGAACAGGGGGCAGGTGTACGAGCAGTACTTC.

This chain connects TRBV11-2 to TRBJ2-2; no clear D. The ends were cut back, 5 bases at V and 2 bases at J, with 6 bases in the middle. The CDR3 length is 13 residues. CDR1 is SGHAT and CDR2 is FQNNGV in the germline V gene. CDR3 bases: TGTGCCAGCAGCCCCTCTAACACCGGGGAGCTGTTTTTT. Its translation: CASSPSNTGELFF.

V is TRBV7-2 and J is TRBJ2-7; a weak D match, TRBD2 (6 bases). This CDR3 contains 14 residues. CDR1 and CDR2 (germline): SGHTA, FQGNSA. The V end lost 0 bases, the J end lost 3 bases, and 9 bases lay between the germline ends. As DNA, the CDR3 is TGTGCCAGCAGCTTAGCCCGCGGGGTCTACGAGCAGTACTTC. Its protein product is CASSLARGVYEQYF. The variable domain in full, completed from reference TRBV7-2 and TRBJ2-7, reads GAGVSQSPSNKVTEKGKDVELRCDPISGHTALYWYRQSLGQGLEFLIYFQGNSAPDKSGLPSDRFSAERTGGSVSTLTIQRTQQEDSAVYLCASSLARGVYEQYFGPGTRLTVT.

The V and J genes are TRBV19 and TRBJ1-5, with unresolved D. The V and J ends lost 3 bases and 0 bases respectively, with 18 bases between them. The CDR3 is 18 residues long. The V gene's germline CDR1 is LNHDA and CDR2 SQIVND (reference sequence). CDR3 bases: TGTGCCAGTAGTATGGGGAGTCTTGCCCACTATAGCAATCAGCCCCAGCATTTT. This gives the protein CASSMGSLAHYSNQPQHF. The full variable domain, in which reference TRBV19 and TRBJ1-5 provide the parts outside the CDR3, is DGGITQSPKYLFRKEGQNVTLSCEQNLNHDAMYWYRQDPGQGLRLIYYSQIVNDFQKGDIAEGYSVSREKKESFPLTVTSAQKNPTAFYLCASSMGSLAHYSNQPQHFGDGTRLSIL.

The V gene is TRBV6-1, the J gene TRBJ1-5; D is perhaps TRBD1 (6 bases). Germline assignment: CDR1 MNHNS and CDR2 SASEGT. The CDR3 spans 14 residues. The ends were cut back, 7 bases at V and 7 bases at J, with 17 bases in the middle. This CDR3 is CASIEARGFQPQHF. As DNA, the CDR3 is TGTGCCAGCATTGAGGCCAGGGGATTCCAGCCCCAGCATTTT.